This T cell receptor (beta chain) was sequenced in a study of control samples from healthy donors and cancer patients. Data came from immunoSEQ multiplex PCR; TCRdb stores just in-frame clones and leaves some out. The data hold about 69,000 clones, with around four fifths observed a single time. The origin of this receptor is a woman in her forties or fifties with lung cancer. Source material: PBMCs.

CDR3 protein: CASSWGTSYEQYF. The CDR3 DNA reads as TGTGCCAGCAGTTGGGGGACTAGCTACGAGCAGTACTTC. The chain has TRBV12-3 or TRBV12-4 and TRBJ2-7; 8 nucleotides match TRBD2. CDR3 length: 13 amino acids. J lost 3 bases, V lost 4 bases, and 2 bases had no gene match.